The 9 T cell receptor beta chains in this list originate from one sample, sequenced in a study of shared clonotypes between healthy human individuals. Naivety among CD8 cells was defined by CD45RO negativity and positive CCR7 selection, thereby excluding terminally differentiated effector memory CD45RA+ cells. Data came from immunoSEQ multiplex PCR; TCRdb stores just in-frame clones and leaves some out. The table has approximately 650,000 clones, around 95% seen once. Sequencing input: naive CD8+ T cells sorted from blood. Receptors were obtained from a woman aged 30 to 39 in good health.

The chain employs TRBV29-1 and TRBJ2-7, with 8 bases aligning to TRBD1. The CDR3 consists of 14 residues. The V and J ends lost 5 bases and 1 base, in that order; junction bases with no gene match: 7. Germline assignment: CDR1 SQVTM and CDR2 ANQGSEA. CDR3 sequence: CSVFGTGPSYEQYF. CDR3 sequence (DNA): TGCAGCGTTTTTGGGACAGGCCCTTCCTACGAGCAGTACTTC.

The chain recombines TRBV4-1 with TRBJ1-1; D is uncertain. V lost 1 base to trimming and J lost 1 base, with 7 bases between them. The CDR3 runs 14 residues. From germline, CDR1 is MGHRA and CDR2 YSYEKL. CDR3 sequence (DNA): TGCGCCAGCAGCCAAGCGGGCGCGAACACTGAAGCTTTCTTT. This codes for CASSQAGANTEAFF.

J is TRBJ2-1 and V is TRBV28; 15 bases agree with TRBD2. The junction had 4 bases not matched to a gene; V was cut back by 3 bases and J by 7 bases. The V gene's germline CDR1 is MDHEN and CDR2 SYDVKM. The CDR3 sequence is 16 residues long. DNA for the CDR3: TGTGCCAGCAGTTTGATGGGGACTAGCGGGGGGAATGAGCAGTTCTTC. It is translated as CASSLMGTSGGNEQFF.

The chain joins TRBV15 to TRBJ2-2; the D gene is possibly TRBD1 (5 bases). The V gene lost 2 bases and the J gene lost 2 bases, with 9 bases spanning the gap. The germline CDR1 and CDR2 sequences are LNHNV and YYDKDF (reference sequence). This CDR3 has 15 residues. CDR3 nucleotide sequence: TGTGCCACCAGCAGACCAGGGCTAAACACCGGGGAGCTGTTTTTT. It specifies CATSRPGLNTGELFF.

The V and J genes are TRBV28 and TRBJ1-1; D is ambiguous. V shed 5 bases and J shed 5 bases, with 12 bases lying between them. The CDR3 is 13 amino acids. Germline V gene data show CDR1 as MDHEN and CDR2 as SYDVKM. CDR3 bases: TGTGCCAGCAGTCAAGGACGAGGAACTGAAGCTTTCTTT. It codes for CASSQGRGTEAFF.

In the case of this clone: Other DNA variants within this sample encode the same CDR3. The chain carries TRBV4-1 and TRBJ2-7; D remains ambiguous. This CDR3 contains 12 residues. Germline V CDR1 and CDR2: MGHRA, YSYEKL. V was trimmed by 4 bases and J by 0 bases, leaving 4 bases between them. CDR3 nucleotides: TGCGCCAGCAGCCGAGACTCCTACGAGCAGTACTTC. It encodes CASSRDSYEQYF.

CDR3 nucleotides: TGTGCCAGCAGTGTGGGACAGGGGGTAGGTTATGGCTACACCTTC. Protein product: CASSVGQGVGYGYTF. This chain links TRBV27 with TRBJ1-2; 11 bases fit TRBD1. This CDR3 has 15 residues. Trimming took 5 bases from V and 5 from J; bases not matched to a gene: 7. CDR1 MNHEY and CDR2 SMNVEV come from the germline V gene (reference sequence).

V is TRBV30 and J is TRBJ2-5, with TRBD1 matching 10 bases. The CDR3 is 15 residues long. Germline CDR1 is GTSNPN and CDR2 is SVGIG (reference sequence). V gave up 3 bases and J gave up 1 base; unmatched junction bases: 5. CDR3 sequence reads: CAWSHRTGGQETQYF. The CDR3 nucleotides are TGTGCCTGGAGCCACAGGACAGGGGGCCAAGAGACCCAGTACTTC.

The gene calls are TRBV27 and TRBJ2-3, with TRBD2 identical over 7 bases. With V trimmed by 2 bases and J by 5 bases, 4 bases remained unmatched. There are 14 residues in the CDR3. The germline V gene encodes CDR1 MNHEY and CDR2 SMNVEV (reference sequence). CDR3 nucleotides: TGTGCCAGCAGTTTAGCGGGAGCGGTAGATACGCAGTATTTT. Amino acid sequence: CASSLAGAVDTQYF.